Below are 28 T cell receptor beta chains sequenced from a single sample in a study of T cell repertoires in cytomegalovirus infection. TCRdb ran MiXCR on the reads and lists one entry per CDR3 protein. Of about 500,000 distinct CDR3 sequences listed, roughly a third were seen once; the top ten hold about a sixth. No antigen is known for these receptors. This specimen consisted of cultured PBMCs, obtained from culture after CMV antigen stimulation. Receptors were obtained from a human donor in good health (CMV status not recorded). Some clones in this sample may be carry-over from other donors' samples.

This chain joins TRBV19 and TRBJ2-1; 7 bases match TRBD2. The CDR3 is 14 amino acids. Germline V CDR1 and CDR2: LNHDA, SQIVND (reference sequence). V was clipped by 5 bases and J by 2 bases; unmatched bases: 3. The CDR3 loop reads CASSVTSPYNEQFF. CDR3 sequence (DNA): TGTGCCAGTAGTGTGACTAGCCCCTACAATGAGCAGTTCTTC.

The V and J genes are TRBV20-1 and TRBJ1-1, with D tentatively TRBD1 (5 bases). Trimming stripped 1 base from V and 4 bases from J, with 16 bases between. The V gene's germline CDR1 is DFQATT and CDR2 SNEGSKA (reference sequence). CDR3 length: 15 residues. This CDR3 reads CSARVVGGGVTEAFF. The CDR3 DNA is TGCAGTGCTAGAGTAGTGGGTGGGGGAGTCACTGAAGCTTTCTTT.

The table lists this clonotype with a few counts. The gene calls are TRBV6-5 and TRBJ2-7, with D possibly being TRBD1 (5 bases). Trimming pared 6 bases from V and 1 base from J, leaving 10 bases between. Germline V lookup: CDR1 MNHEY, CDR2 SVGAGI. The CDR3 has 13 amino acids. CDR3 sequence reads: CASRERTSYEQYV. The DNA of the CDR3 is TGTGCCAGCAGGGAAAGGACATCCTACGAGCAGTACGTC.

This clonotype showed up just a few times. This chain links TRBV7-8 with TRBJ1-5; D unresolved. From germline, CDR1 is SGHVS and CDR2 FQNEAQ. The CDR3 covers 16 residues. Trimming shortened V by 3 bases and J by 0 bases, and 12 bases separated the two germline ends. In nucleotides, the CDR3 is TGTGCCAGCAGCTTTGGAGGCGTATTTAGCAATCAGCCCCAGCATTTT. Translating gives CASSFGGVFSNQPQHF. Full variable domain (outside the CDR3, taken from reference TRBV7-8 and TRBJ1-5): GAGVSQSPRYKVAKRGQDVALRCDPISGHVSLFWYQQALGQGPEFLTYFQNEAQLDKSGLPSDRFFAERPEGSVSTLKIQRTQQEDSAVYLCASSFGGVFSNQPQHFGDGTRLSIL.

The rearrangement links TRBV6-5 to TRBJ2-2; D ambiguous. V lost 0 bases to trimming and J lost 2 bases, with 13 bases between them. CDR1 MNHEY and CDR2 SVGAGI come from the germline V gene. The CDR3 spans 17 residues. The CDR3 region is CASSYSAGAPNTGELFF. The CDR3 nucleotides are TGTGCCAGCAGTTACTCGGCAGGCGCCCCTAACACCGGGGAGCTGTTTTTT.

This clonotype turned up a few times. At one end, the junction sequence differs from germline, possibly due to a read error. V usage is TRBV12-3 or TRBV12-4 and J usage is TRBJ2-6; 8 bases fit TRBD2. This CDR3 has 16 amino acids. CDR3 bases: TGTGCCAGCAGCTTAGCAGCGGGAGCTGGGGCCAACGTCCTGACTTTC. Encoded protein: CASSLAAGAGANVLTF.

In this sample, this clonotype turned up many times. The chain recombines TRBV7-8 with TRBJ2-3; 11 nucleotides line up with TRBD2. The CDR3 is made up of 16 amino acids. Germline V gene data show CDR1 as SGHVS and CDR2 as FQNEAQ. V trimming: 2 bases; J trimming: 2 bases; junction bases outside the gene matches: 3. As DNA, the CDR3 is TGTGCCAGCAGCTTACGACTAGCGGGGCCCACAGATACGCAGTATTTT. Amino acids: CASSLRLAGPTDTQYF.

V gene TRBV12-5 combines with J gene TRBJ1-2; the match to TRBD1 covers 8 bases. The CDR3 covers 15 residues. Germline CDR1 and CDR2: LGHNT and FRNRAP. The V and J ends lost 2 bases and 6 bases, in that order; junction bases with no gene match: 8. Here the CDR3 reads CASGLSTGVDDGYTF. CDR3 DNA: TGTGCTAGTGGTTTGTCGACAGGGGTAGACGATGGCTACACCTTC. Full variable domain (missing parts from reference TRBV12-5 and TRBJ1-2): DARVTQTPRHKVTEMGQEVTMRCQPILGHNTVFWYRQTMMQGLELLAYFRNRAPLDDSGMPKDRFSAEMPDATLATLKIQPSEPRDSAVYFCASGLSTGVDDGYTFGSGTRLTVV.

This clonotype was detected a few times. The chain carries TRBV7-6 and TRBJ2-5, with 9 positions matching TRBD1. Germline lookup yields CDR1 SGHVS and CDR2 FNYEAQ. J was trimmed by 5 bases and V by 4 bases; bases with no gene match: 14. This CDR3 has 17 amino acids. The CDR3 loop is CASSSFGQGRRGETQYF. The CDR3 DNA reads TGTGCCAGCAGCTCCTTCGGACAGGGGAGGCGGGGGGAGACCCAGTACTTC.

The gene calls are TRBV10-3 and TRBJ2-1; TRBD2 aligns across 11 bases. Germline V gives CDR1 ENHRY, CDR2 SYGVKD. This CDR3 comprises 13 residues. The J segment lost 6 bases and the V segment lost 9 bases, leaving 4 bases of the junction unmatched. The CDR3 spells CAIPGLAANEQFF. DNA of the CDR3: TGTGCCATTCCGGGACTAGCGGCCAATGAGCAGTTCTTC.

On this clonotype: One end of the junction does not line up with germline, which may come from a read error. The rearrangement uses TRBV7-2 and TRBJ2-3, with 7 positions matching TRBD2. CDR3 length: 16 residues. Germline loops: CDR1 SGHTA, CDR2 FQGNSA. The CDR3 DNA sequence: TGTGCCAGCAGCTTAAACGCGGGAGCGCAAGGGGATACGCAGTGTTTT. This translates into CASSLNAGAQGDTQCF.

This clonotype was counted ten times or more. This rearrangement joins TRBV7-2 to TRBJ1-6; no clear D. With 2 bases removed from V and 7 bases from J, the gap between germline ends came to 12 bases. The CDR3 spans 15 residues. The germline V gene has CDR1 SGHTA and CDR2 FQGNSA. The CDR3 loop reads CASSLQPSPNSPLHF. For the CDR3, the DNA is TGTGCCAGCAGCTTACAGCCTTCGCCGAATTCACCCCTCCACTTT. The variable domain in full, completed from reference TRBV7-2 and TRBJ1-6, reads GAGVSQSPSNKVTEKGKDVELRCDPISGHTALYWYRQSLGQGLEFLIYFQGNSAPDKSGLPSDRFSAERTGGSVSTLTIQRTQQEDSAVYLCASSLQPSPNSPLHFGNGTRLTVT.

This clonotype was seen a few times. The chain recombines TRBV28 with TRBJ2-1; 12 bases align to TRBD2. The V and J ends lost 2 bases and 10 bases, in that order; junction bases with no gene match: 6. Germline loops: CDR1 MDHEN, CDR2 SYDVKM. CDR3 length: 15 residues. The CDR3 region is CASSLVGTSGREQFF. DNA for the CDR3: TGTGCCAGCAGTTTAGTTGGGACTAGCGGGCGAGAGCAGTTCTTC.

This sequence joins TRBV6-6 and TRBJ2-2; no firm D call. CDR3 length: 12 amino acids. Trimming took 8 bases from V and 4 from J, leaving 8 bases between them. Germline V gene sequence: CDR1 MNHNY, CDR2 SVGAGI (reference sequence). The CDR3 is CASRDSTGELFF. DNA of the CDR3: TGTGCCAGCCGAGACTCCACCGGGGAGCTGTTTTTT.

This clonotype was observed a single time. V usage is TRBV24-1 and J usage is TRBJ2-5; 12 nucleotides match TRBD2. The CDR3 totals 15 residues. Losses at the gene ends were 4 bases for V and 4 bases for J; bases not matched to a gene: 3. Per germline, CDR1 KGHDR and CDR2 SFDVKD. For the CDR3, the DNA is TGTGCCACCAGTGAGTCTAGCGGGGGGGCAGAGACCCAGTACTTC. Translation: CATSESSGGAETQYF.

This clonotype was detected ten times or more. This sequence joins TRBV11-2 and TRBJ2-7; the match to TRBD2 covers 12 bases. The CDR3 has 16 residues. J gave up 7 bases and V 5 bases, and 12 bases lay outside the gene matches. Per the germline V gene, CDR1 is SGHAT and CDR2 is FQNNGV. The DNA for the CDR3 is TGTGCCAGCAGCCCGAGACTAGCGGGGGCCGTCGGGGAGCAGTACGTC. As protein: CASSPRLAGAVGEQYV.

This chain joins TRBV6-1 and TRBJ2-2; D is uncertain. The CDR3 is 14 amino acids. Per germline, CDR1 MNHNS and CDR2 SASEGT. V shed 6 bases and J shed 1 base, with 9 bases lying between them. The CDR3 DNA reads as TGTGCCAGCAGCACAAGCCGGAACACCGGGGAGCTGTTTTTT. Translated, it gives CASSTSRNTGELFF.

This clonotype was observed a single time. This chain uses TRBV7-9 with TRBJ2-6; 12 nucleotides align to TRBD2. J lost 0 bases, V lost 4 bases, and 4 bases had no gene match. Germline CDR1 reads SEHNR; CDR2 reads FQNEAQ (reference sequence). The CDR3 has 18 amino acids. The CDR3 sequence is CASSSGLAGRSGANVLTF. CDR3 bases: TGTGCCAGCAGCTCGGGACTAGCGGGCCGCTCTGGGGCCAACGTCCTGACTTTC.

This clonotype was counted only a few times. The V gene is TRBV7-2, the J gene TRBJ2-3; perhaps TRBD2 as D (6 bases). Looked up from germline, CDR1 is SGHTA and CDR2 is FQGNSA. Trimming removed 9 bases at V and 2 bases at J, with 15 bases between. This CDR3 contains 14 residues. CDR3 sequence: CASRAGPFTDTQYF. The CDR3 DNA sequence: TGTGCCAGTAGGGCGGGACCTTTCACAGATACGCAGTATTTT.

This clonotype was counted between two and nine times. The J gene is TRBJ1-1, the V gene TRBV29-1; D remains unclear. The CDR3 loop spans 12 amino acids. Germline V gene sequence: CDR1 SQVTM, CDR2 ANQGSEA. Trimming took off 4 bases at V and 1 base at J, with 7 bases between the two ends. The CDR3: CSVGRTNTEAFF. In DNA form, the CDR3 reads TGCAGCGTTGGGCGGACGAACACTGAAGCTTTCTTT.

This clonotype came up a few times. The rearrangement joins TRBV19 to TRBJ2-6; 8 nucleotides line up with TRBD1. Germline trimming cut 9 bases from V and 0 bases from J; bases unmatched to any gene: 4. The germline CDR1 and CDR2 sequences are LNHDA and SQIVND (reference sequence). This CDR3 has 15 residues. As DNA, the CDR3 is TGTGCCAGCCGGACAGGGAGCTCTGGGGCCAACGTCCTGACTTTC. It codes for CASRTGSSGANVLTF.

The chain carries TRBV7-9 and TRBJ1-2, with 9 bases aligning to TRBD1. Germline V CDR1 and CDR2: SEHNR, FQNEAQ (reference sequence). V was pared by 4 bases and J by 4 bases, with 7 bases of the junction left unmatched. The CDR3 runs 15 residues. CDR3 region: CASSYGQGSVYGYTF. CDR3 bases: TGTGCCAGCAGCTACGGACAGGGGAGTGTCTATGGCTACACCTTC.

The chain is built from TRBV4-1 and TRBJ2-4; the match to TRBD2 covers 8 bases. V lost 4 bases, J lost 0 bases, and 11 bases stayed unmatched. The CDR3 covers 18 residues. Germline-derived CDR1 and CDR2 are MGHRA and YSYEKL. The CDR3 region has the DNA TGCGCCAGCAGCCCATCGGACGGGAGGGGACGAGCCAAAAACATTCAGTACTTC. Protein sequence: CASSPSDGRGRAKNIQYF.

The chain combines TRBV6-5 with TRBJ2-1, with a weak D call TRBD2 (6 bases). The germline gives CDR1 MNHEY, CDR2 SVGAGI. Between the trimmed V and J ends, which lost 2 bases and 1 base, there was a span of 9 bases. This CDR3 contains 15 residues. In DNA form, the CDR3 reads TGTGCCAGCAGTTACGGAGGGCCTTCCTACAATGAGCAGTTCTTC. Translated: CASSYGGPSYNEQFF.

The chain combines TRBV6-8 with TRBJ2-4; 13 bases align to TRBD2. This CDR3 has 21 amino acids. CDR1 and CDR2 from the germline V gene are MNHGY and SAAAGT. V trimming: 5 bases; J trimming: 0 bases; junction bases outside the gene matches: 16. The CDR3 region is CASSRGRTSGRDSLAKNIQYF. The CDR3 DNA reads as TGTGCCAGCAGTAGGGGGAGGACTAGCGGGAGAGATTCACTAGCCAAAAACATTCAGTACTTC.

The chain is built from TRBV19 and TRBJ2-5; D unresolved. Germline V CDR1 and CDR2: LNHDA, SQIVND (reference sequence). V was shortened by 3 bases and J by 5 bases, with 13 bases between the two germline ends. The CDR3 loop spans 14 amino acids. CDR3 protein: CASSMESSWETQYF. The CDR3 DNA reads TGTGCCAGTAGTATGGAGTCATCGTGGGAGACCCAGTACTTC.

Only one count was recorded for this clonotype. The chain carries TRBV5-6 and TRBJ2-1, with a tentative D call TRBD1 (5 bases). V was shortened by 3 bases and J by 5 bases, with 15 bases between the two germline ends. This CDR3 is built from 15 residues. CDR1 is SGHDT, CDR2 YYEEEE, per germline. The CDR3 sequence is CASSSIGVQNNEQFF. The CDR3 DNA follows: TGTGCCAGCAGCTCCATAGGGGTACAGAACAATGAGCAGTTCTTC.

V and J are TRBV28 and TRBJ2-7; D possibly corresponds to TRBD1 (6 bases). Germline V CDR1 and CDR2: MDHEN, SYDVKM. The CDR3 spans 15 residues. With 3 bases removed from V and 6 bases from J, the gap between germline ends came to 18 bases. As DNA, the CDR3 is TGTGCCAGCAGTTTTGATTTCAGGGGTATTTGCGAGCAGTACTTC. This encodes CASSFDFRGICEQYF.